These 22 T cell receptor beta chains were sequenced from one sample in a study of cytomegalovirus exposure and HLA in healthy donors. The PCR contained 60 Vbeta and 13 Jbeta primers. Assay used: immunoSEQ multiplex PCR; TCRdb lists only in-frame clones, some missing. The sample lists 120,000 to 150,000 clones, over 60% occurring once. Sequencing input: PBMCs. These receptors were collected from a woman aged 25 to 39 in good health and CMV-seropositive.

For the CDR3, the DNA is TGTGCCAGCAGCTCACTTTTGGTAGACTATGGCTACACCTTC. This sequence encodes CASSSLLVDYGYTF. The chain is built from TRBV7-2 and TRBJ1-2, with D unresolved. The CDR3 is made up of 14 amino acids. CDR1 and CDR2 (germline): SGHTA, FQGNSA. The V gene lost 4 bases and the J gene lost 3 bases, with 12 bases spanning the gap.

Ten or more counts support this clone. The genes are TRBV6-4 and TRBJ2-3, with 11 positions matching TRBD2. The germline CDR1 and CDR2 sequences are MRHNA and SNTAGT. CDR3 length: 15 amino acids. V shed 4 bases and J 5 bases; nucleotides not matched to a gene: 5. This CDR3 is CASSVSLAGGDTQYF. CDR3 in DNA: TGTGCCAGCAGTGTGTCTCTAGCGGGGGGAGATACGCAGTATTTT.

This chain links TRBV5-8 with TRBJ1-1; D unclear. Trimming removed 5 bases at V and 1 base at J, with 15 bases between. CDR3 length: 15 residues. In germline, CDR1 is SGHTS, CDR2 YDEGEE. This CDR3 reads CASRKRVAANTEAFF. The CDR3 DNA reads as TGTGCCAGCAGGAAACGGGTGGCGGCGAACACTGAAGCTTTCTTT.

The CDR3 DNA sequence: TGTGCCAGCAGCTCCAGGGGGTACTATGGCTACACCTTC. It translates to CASSSRGYYGYTF. The V and J genes are TRBV5-4 and TRBJ1-2, with 7 bases lining up with TRBD1. Losses at the gene ends were 3 bases for V and 3 bases for J; bases not matched to a gene: 2. Germline V gives CDR1 SGHNT, CDR2 YYREEE (reference sequence). The CDR3 consists of 13 residues. The full variable domain, rest sourced from reference TRBV5-4 and TRBJ1-2, is ETGVTQSPTHLIKTRGQQVTLRCSSQSGHNTVSWYQQALGQGPQFIFQYYREEENGRGNFPPRFSGLQFPNYSSELNVNALELDDSALYLCASSSRGYYGYTFGSGTRLTVV.

The chain joins TRBV7-9 to TRBJ1-2; TRBD1 matches at 9 bases. The V segment lost 3 bases and the J segment 8 bases; nucleotides outside the gene matches: 13. CDR1 and CDR2 (germline): SEHNR, FQNEAQ (reference sequence). The CDR3 runs to 16 residues. CDR3 amino acids: CASSFLDGTGLRGYTF. In nucleotides, the CDR3 is TGTGCCAGCAGCTTCCTTGACGGGACAGGGCTTCGGGGCTACACCTTC.

This clone came up once. The chain couples TRBV2 to TRBJ2-5, with 9 positions matching TRBD1. The V gene end was trimmed by 5 bases and the J gene end by 5 bases; junction bases not matched to a gene: 6. Germline CDR1 is SNHLY and CDR2 is FYNNEI. The CDR3 sequence is 14 residues long. CDR3 loop: CASSPGQGRETQYF. DNA for the CDR3: TGTGCCAGCAGTCCAGGACAGGGGCGGGAGACCCAGTACTTC. Using reference TRBV2 and TRBJ2-5 for the parts outside the CDR3, the full variable domain is EPEVTQTPSHQVTQMGQEVILRCVPISNHLYFYWYRQILGQKVEFLVSFYNNEISEKSEIFDDQFSVERPDGSNFTLKIRSTKLEDSAMYFCASSPGQGRETQYFGPGTRLLVL.

The rearrangement links TRBV6-5 to TRBJ2-2; D is uncertain. The germline CDR1 and CDR2 sequences are MNHEY and SVGAGI. V lost 3 bases to trimming and J lost 10 bases, with 15 bases between them. The CDR3 sequence is 14 residues long. The CDR3 DNA follows: TGTGCCAGCAGTTATACCCCATACTCCGAGGAGCTGTTTTTT. Translation gives CASSYTPYSEELFF.

The chain uses TRBV30 and TRBJ1-2; D may be TRBD1 (6 bases). The CDR3 is 13 residues long. Germline V gives CDR1 GTSNPN, CDR2 SVGIG (reference sequence). Trimming cost V 0 bases and J 10 bases, with 15 bases left between them. CDR3 amino acids: CAWSVQGGSVYTF. Written as DNA, the CDR3 is TGTGCCTGGAGTGTACAGGGTGGGTCTGTCTACACCTTC. The whole variable domain, filled in from reference TRBV30 and TRBJ1-2, reads SQTIHQWPATLVQPVGSPLSLECTVEGTSNPNLYWYRQAAGRGLQLLFYSVGIGQISSEVPQNLSASRPQDRQFILSSKKLLLSDSGFYLCAWSVQGGSVYTFGSGTRLTVV.

This clone came up a few times. CDR3 DNA: TGCAGCGCAAAAGGGGGGCGGGGGTCCACAGATACGCAGTATTTT. Protein product: CSAKGGRGSTDTQYF. The J gene is TRBJ2-3, the V gene TRBV29-1; D is perhaps TRBD2 (7 bases). The germline gives CDR1 SQVTM, CDR2 ANQGSEA. Trimming removed 7 bases from V and 2 bases from J, with 19 bases in between. This CDR3 spans 15 amino acids.

This rearrangement joins TRBV6-6 to TRBJ2-2; TRBD2 is a possible D gene (6 bases). The CDR3 runs to 14 residues. CDR1 MNHNY and CDR2 SVGAGI come from the germline V gene (reference sequence). The ends were cut back, 6 bases at V and 6 bases at J, with 14 bases in the middle. For the CDR3, the DNA is TGTGCCAGCAGCCGGGACTCGTCTGCCGGGGAGCTGTTTTTT. Translation gives CASSRDSSAGELFF.

The gene calls are TRBV29-1 and TRBJ2-7, with 7 bases identical to TRBD1. V trimming: 6 bases; J trimming: 0 bases; junction bases outside the gene matches: 14. The CDR3 loop spans 16 amino acids. Germline loops: CDR1 SQVTM, CDR2 ANQGSEA. Here the CDR3 reads CSVRDRGGRSSYEQYF. The CDR3 nucleotides are TGCAGCGTGAGGGACAGAGGGGGTCGGAGCTCCTACGAGCAGTACTTC.

This sequence joins TRBV30 and TRBJ2-7; TRBD2 agrees at 15 bases. Germline loops: CDR1 GTSNPN, CDR2 SVGIG (reference sequence). J lost 6 bases, V lost 2 bases, and 2 bases had no gene match. This CDR3 is 14 amino acids long. This CDR3 reads CAWSKGLAGGEQYF. CDR3 nucleotides: TGTGCCTGGAGTAAGGGACTAGCGGGGGGCGAGCAGTACTTC.

The gene calls are TRBV18 and TRBJ2-5; 7 positions match TRBD2. The CDR3 is 15 amino acids. Trimming removed 6 bases from V and 1 base from J; junction bases left unmatched: 8. Germline V gene data show CDR1 as KGHSH and CDR2 as LQKENI. CDR3 residues: CASSPGTTPQETQYF. For the CDR3, the DNA is TGTGCCAGCTCCCCGGGGACTACGCCCCAAGAGACCCAGTACTTC. Looking up the rest from reference TRBV18 and TRBJ2-5 gives the full variable domain: NAGVMQNPRHLVRRRGQEARLRCSPMKGHSHVYWYRQLPEEGLKFMVYLQKENIIDESGMPKERFSAEFPKEGPSILRIQQVVRGDSAAYFCASSPGTTPQETQYFGPGTRLLVL.

The chain carries TRBV30 and TRBJ2-1; TRBD1 matches 11 bases. From germline, CDR1 is GTSNPN and CDR2 SVGIG (reference sequence). V lost 8 bases to trimming and J lost 1 base; unmatched junction nucleotides: 7. There are 15 residues in the CDR3. This chain's CDR3 is CAGEGTGGSYNEQFF. The CDR3 region has the DNA TGTGCCGGCGAAGGGACAGGGGGGTCCTACAATGAGCAGTTCTTC.

V is TRBV7-6 and J is TRBJ1-6, with 10 bases matching TRBD1. The CDR3 spans 16 residues. V dropped 1 base and J dropped 7; count of bases not matched to a gene: 4. Germline loops: CDR1 SGHVS, CDR2 FNYEAQ. CDR3 DNA sequence: TGTGCCAGCAGCTTAGGGGGACAGGGGAAAAATTCACCCCTCCACTTT. Its translation is CASSLGGQGKNSPLHF. Complete variable domain (other parts from reference TRBV7-6 and TRBJ1-6): GAGVSQSPRYKVTKRGQDVALRCDPISGHVSLYWYRQALGQGPEFLTYFNYEAQQDKSGLPNDRFSAERPEGSISTLTIQRTEQRDSAMYRCASSLGGQGKNSPLHFGNGTRLTVT.

V usage is TRBV2 and J usage is TRBJ2-5; 11 bases match TRBD1. Gene TRBJ2-7 matches the end of the DNA better, so the J call may be wrong. This CDR3 is 14 amino acids long. From germline, CDR1 is SNHLY and CDR2 FYNNEI. In nucleotides, the CDR3 is TGTGCCAGCAGTGTGGGGACAGGGGGTTACGAGCAGTACTTC. Translation gives CASSVGTGGYEQYF.

The chain carries TRBV11-3 and TRBJ2-1; TRBD2 matches at 10 bases. The CDR3 length is 14 residues. Germline assignment: CDR1 SGHNT and CDR2 YENEEA. With 5 bases clipped from V and 3 bases from J, the junction kept 1 base outside the gene matches. Here the CDR3 DNA reads TGTGCCAGCAGCCTAGCGGGAGTCTACAATGAGCAGTTCTTC. It is translated as CASSLAGVYNEQFF.

Of note for this clone: Other DNA sequences from this sample encode an identical CDR3 as well. The chain joins TRBV28 to TRBJ2-3, with 10 bases that match TRBD1. Germline-derived CDR1 and CDR2 are MDHEN and SYDVKM. After removal of 2 bases from V and 2 bases from J, the junction contained 4 bases not matched to a gene. This CDR3 is 16 amino acids long. CDR3 protein: CASSLRDRGYTDTQYF. The CDR3 region has the DNA TGTGCCAGCAGTTTAAGGGACAGGGGTTACACAGATACGCAGTATTTT.

The chain couples TRBV5-4 to TRBJ1-5; possible D gene TRBD1, 6 bases. V was cut by 0 bases and J by 6 bases, with 13 bases left in between. CDR3 length: 15 amino acids. Germline lookup yields CDR1 SGHNT and CDR2 YYREEE (reference sequence). CDR3 nucleotides: TGTGCCAGCAGCTTGGACGGGGGGCCGGGTCAGCCCCAGCATTTT. It translates to CASSLDGGPGQPQHF.

This clone was observed a single time. V is TRBV5-4 and J is TRBJ2-7, with 8 bases aligning to TRBD2. V lost 2 bases, J lost 6 bases, and 10 bases stayed unmatched. CDR3 size: 15 residues. Germline V gene lookup returns CDR1 SGHNT and CDR2 YYREEE (reference sequence). CDR3 in DNA: TGTGCCAGCAGCTTTGGTGATAGCGGGATTCGCGAGCAGTACTTC. This encodes CASSFGDSGIREQYF.

This clone was observed a handful of times. The chain uses TRBV7-2 and TRBJ2-1; 10 nucleotides align to TRBD2. V was pared by 1 base and J by 12 bases, with 0 bases of the junction left unmatched. This CDR3 has 12 residues. Germline V gene lookup returns CDR1 SGHTA and CDR2 FQGNSA. CDR3 in amino acids: CASSLGLAGQFF. The CDR3 coding sequence is TGTGCCAGCAGCTTAGGACTAGCGGGGCAGTTCTTC.

V gene TRBV5-4 combines with J gene TRBJ2-6; 8 bases agree with TRBD2. The CDR3 runs 16 residues. The V and J ends lost 10 bases and 3 bases, in that order; junction bases with no gene match: 12. Germline loops: CDR1 SGHNT, CDR2 YYREEE (reference sequence). CDR3 sequence (DNA): TGTGCCTCCCGCCCGGGGGGGGAGGGTGGGGCCAACGTCCTGACTTTC. This sequence encodes CASRPGGEGGANVLTF.